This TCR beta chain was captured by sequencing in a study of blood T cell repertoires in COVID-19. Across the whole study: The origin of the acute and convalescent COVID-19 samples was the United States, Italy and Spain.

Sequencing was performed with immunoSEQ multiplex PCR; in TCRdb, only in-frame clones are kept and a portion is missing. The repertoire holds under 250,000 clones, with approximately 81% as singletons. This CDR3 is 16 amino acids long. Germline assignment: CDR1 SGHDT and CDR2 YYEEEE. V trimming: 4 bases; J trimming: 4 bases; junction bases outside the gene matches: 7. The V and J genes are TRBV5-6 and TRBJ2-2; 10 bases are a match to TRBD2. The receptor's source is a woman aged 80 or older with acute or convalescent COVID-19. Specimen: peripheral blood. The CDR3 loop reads CASSDKRGGRTGELFF. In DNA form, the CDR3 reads TGTGCCAGCAGCGATAAGCGGGGGGGCCGCACCGGGGAGCTGTTTTTT.